Below are 24 T cell receptor beta chains sequenced from a single sample in a study of blood T cell repertoires in COVID-19 (dated by TCRdb to about 2020). The method was the immunoSEQ multiplex PCR assay. What TCRdb holds here is the immuneACCESS table cut down to in-frame rearrangements. Part of the clones is not present; checked against another copy, under half of the missing clones reflect an unresolved V gene, and the others are unexplained. The sample table lists approximately 300,000 clones, 87% of them with a count of one. Approximately 5.3% of the sample is in the top ten clones. Material: PBMCs or T cells enriched from blood (not recorded which). These receptors all come from a young woman who had recovered from COVID-19.

V gene TRBV19 combines with J gene TRBJ1-1, with D perhaps TRBD1 (6 bases). The CDR3 contains 12 residues. Trimming stripped 6 bases from V and 3 bases from J, with 8 bases between. CDR1 and CDR2 (germline): LNHDA, SQIVND (reference sequence). DNA of the CDR3: TGTGCCAGTAGCGGGGGGCACACTGAAGCTTTCTTT. Encoded protein: CASSGGHTEAFF.

V is TRBV7-2 and J is TRBJ1-2; 7 bases are shared with TRBD1. Germline assignment: CDR1 SGHTA and CDR2 FQGNSA. V lost 1 base to trimming and J lost 7 bases; unmatched junction nucleotides: 9. The CDR3 totals 15 residues. This CDR3 is CASSLEVKGAGGYTF. The DNA of the CDR3 is TGTGCCAGCAGCTTAGAAGTCAAGGGGGCGGGTGGCTACACCTTC.

This sequence joins TRBV18 and TRBJ1-2; D is possibly TRBD1 (6 bases). V was shortened by 3 bases and J by 0 bases, with 14 bases between the two germline ends. There are 16 residues in the CDR3. CDR1 is KGHSH and CDR2 is LQKENI in the germline V gene. CDR3 region: CASSPRGGPANYGYTF. CDR3 nucleotides: TGTGCCAGCTCACCTAGAGGGGGACCAGCTAACTATGGCTACACCTTC.

The V and J genes are TRBV10-1 and TRBJ1-4; 7 bases align to TRBD1. In germline, CDR1 is WNHNN, CDR2 SYGVQD (reference sequence). CDR3 length equals 15 residues. Germline trimming cut 5 bases from V and 14 bases from J; bases unmatched to any gene: 17. In DNA form, the CDR3 reads TGCGCCAGCAGTCCCCCGGCGGGACAGAACGGTATGCTGTTTTTT. Protein product: CASSPPAGQNGMLFF.

The CDR3 spells CASSRAGVGTEAFF. Here the CDR3 DNA reads TGTGCCAGCAGTCGGGCGGGGGTCGGCACTGAAGCTTTCTTT. The V call is TRBV27, the J call TRBJ1-1; possible D gene TRBD1, 5 bases. The CDR3 runs to 14 residues. The V gene lost 5 bases and the J gene lost 4 bases, with 14 bases spanning the gap. CDR1 and CDR2 from the germline V gene are MNHEY and SMNVEV (reference sequence).

V gene TRBV9 combines with J gene TRBJ1-6; TRBD1 agrees at 8 bases. The CDR3 spans 17 residues. The V segment lost 0 bases and the J segment 0 bases; nucleotides outside the gene matches: 2. Germline-derived CDR1 and CDR2 are SGDLS and YYNGEE. CDR3 DNA: TGTGCCAGCAGCGTAGAGGGACAGGCCTCCTATAATTCACCCCTCCACTTT. The encoded protein is CASSVEGQASYNSPLHF. The full variable domain, rest sourced from reference TRBV9 and TRBJ1-6, is DSGVTQTPKHLITATGQRVTLRCSPRSGDLSVYWYQQSLDQGLQFLIQYYNGEERAKGNILERFSAQQFPDLHSELNLSSLELGDSALYFCASSVEGQASYNSPLHFGNGTRLTVT.

The chain links TRBV11-2 to TRBJ1-6; D is ambiguous. Germline values: CDR1 SGHAT, CDR2 FQNNGV. V was shortened by 8 bases and J by 7 bases, with 12 bases between the two germline ends. The CDR3 contains 13 residues. CDR3 DNA sequence: TGTGCCAGCGGAGTTGGCCCGAATTCACCCCTCCACTTT. Its protein is CASGVGPNSPLHF.

V gene TRBV27 combines with J gene TRBJ1-2; 8 bases match TRBD1. Germline loops: CDR1 MNHEY, CDR2 SMNVEV (reference sequence). This CDR3 is built from 14 residues. J gave up 3 bases and V 6 bases, and 6 bases lay outside the gene matches. The CDR3 nucleotides read TGTGCCAGCAGACGACAGGGGTACCACTATGGCTACACCTTC. This gives the protein CASRRQGYHYGYTF.

This sequence joins TRBV3-1 (or the pseudogene TRBV3-2) and TRBJ2-5; D remains ambiguous. CDR1 and CDR2 (germline): LGHDT, YNNKEL (reference sequence). The CDR3 extends over 13 amino acids. V was trimmed by 0 bases and J by 4 bases, leaving 6 bases between them. CDR3 in DNA: TGTGCCAGCAGCCAAGATAGCCGAGAGACCCAGTACTTC. It specifies CASSQDSRETQYF.

In this sample, this clone turned up a few times. The chain employs TRBV9 and TRBJ2-7; a possible D gene is TRBD1 (6 bases). The CDR3 contains 14 residues. Trimming stripped 3 bases from V and 1 base from J, with 11 bases between. Germline CDR1 is SGDLS and CDR2 is YYNGEE. The CDR3 loop reads CASSAATGSYEQYF. CDR3 bases: TGTGCCAGCAGCGCCGCGACAGGTTCCTACGAGCAGTACTTC.

The DNA for the CDR3 is TGCGCCAGCAGTGAGAGGGAGAACTATGGCTACACCTTC. Its protein is CASSERENYGYTF. This chain connects TRBV10-2 to TRBJ1-2; D remains ambiguous. The CDR3 totals 13 residues. V lost 2 bases and J lost 2, with 6 bases in between. The germline V gene encodes CDR1 WSHSY and CDR2 SAAADI.

The chain carries TRBV2 and TRBJ2-7, with 8 nucleotides matching TRBD1. The CDR3 length is 13 residues. J lost 4 bases, V lost 7 bases, and 6 bases had no gene match. Germline V gene lookup returns CDR1 SNHLY and CDR2 FYNNEI. CDR3 DNA sequence: TGTGCCAGCACAATGGACAGGGATTACGAGCAGTACTTC. It encodes CASTMDRDYEQYF.

The rearrangement uses TRBV5-6 and TRBJ2-1; 12 nucleotides align to TRBD2. V was clipped by 3 bases and J by 7 bases; unmatched bases: 8. Germline values: CDR1 SGHDT, CDR2 YYEEEE. This CDR3 has 16 amino acids. The CDR3 bases are TGTGCCAGCAGCTCTAGCGGGGGGGCCAATCTAAATGAGCAGTTCTTC. Protein product: CASSSSGGANLNEQFF.

The chain has TRBV10-3 and TRBJ2-3; D unresolved. This CDR3 has 16 amino acids. Germline V gene lookup returns CDR1 ENHRY and CDR2 SYGVKD. Trimming left V 7 bases short and J 0 bases short, with 17 bases between. The CDR3 is CAITSTPTPSTDTQYF. Here the CDR3 DNA reads TGTGCCATCACCTCCACCCCGACTCCTAGCACAGATACGCAGTATTTT.

The rearrangement links TRBV30 to TRBJ1-6, with 10 bases that match TRBD1. Unmatched junction bases numbered 5, after V lost 4 bases and J lost 5 bases. This CDR3 comprises 15 residues. Looked up from germline, CDR1 is GTSNPN and CDR2 is SVGIG (reference sequence). In nucleotides, the CDR3 is TGTGCCTGGACCGGGACAGGGGTAAATAATTCACCCCTCCACTTT. This codes for CAWTGTGVNNSPLHF.

The gene calls are TRBV7-3 and TRBJ2-3; TRBD2 matches at 11 bases. The J segment lost 5 bases and the V segment lost 5 bases, leaving 3 bases of the junction unmatched. The germline V gene encodes CDR1 SGHTA and CDR2 FQGTGA. The CDR3 is 14 residues long. The CDR3 DNA follows: TGTGCCAGCAGCGTTAGCGGGGGGGTAGATACGCAGTATTTT. Translated, it gives CASSVSGGVDTQYF.

This chain connects TRBV5-8 to TRBJ2-1; a weak D match, TRBD2 (6 bases). V was trimmed by 7 bases and J by 3 bases, leaving 11 bases between them. This CDR3 comprises 13 residues. CDR1 SGHTS and CDR2 YDEGEE come from the germline V gene. This chain's CDR3 is CASSGVRYNEQFF. The CDR3 nucleotides are TGTGCCAGCTCGGGGGTTCGCTACAATGAGCAGTTCTTC.

This rearrangement joins TRBV19 to TRBJ2-7; the match to TRBD1 covers 9 bases. The CDR3 runs 15 residues. V lost 3 bases, J lost 2 bases, and 5 bases stayed unmatched. The V gene's germline CDR1 is LNHDA and CDR2 SQIVND (reference sequence). CDR3 nucleotides: TGTGCCAGTAGTATCTCCGGGACAGGGACCTACGAGCAGTACTTC. It translates to CASSISGTGTYEQYF.

V usage is TRBV3-1 (or the pseudogene TRBV3-2) and J usage is TRBJ1-3; TRBD1 might be the D (5 bases). Germline CDR1 and CDR2: LGHDT and YNNKEL (reference sequence). CDR3 size: 14 residues. Trimming removed 4 bases from V and 3 bases from J, with 10 bases in between. The CDR3 nucleotides are TGTGCCAGCAGCCCGACAGCTCATGGAAACACCATATATTTT. Amino acid sequence: CASSPTAHGNTIYF.

J is TRBJ1-2 and V is TRBV18; 8 bases align to TRBD1. The CDR3 is 13 amino acids. V was clipped by 5 bases and J by 6 bases; unmatched bases: 5. Germline CDR1 is KGHSH and CDR2 is LQKENI. Written as DNA, the CDR3 is TGTGCCAGCTCAATAGGACAGGGCGATGGCTACACCTTC. It specifies CASSIGQGDGYTF.

This clone showed up just a few times. The genes are TRBV2 and TRBJ1-4; D gene unclear. The CDR3 has 15 residues. The germline V gene encodes CDR1 SNHLY and CDR2 FYNNEI. V was cut by 8 bases and J by 8 bases, with 21 bases left in between. CDR3 nucleotide sequence: TGTGCCAGCCTCCTATGGGGAGGGTTCGGGGAAAAACTGTTTTTT. Its translation is CASLLWGGFGEKLFF.

This chain's CDR3 is CASSSLGSGTEAFF. The DNA of the CDR3 is TGTGCCAGCAGTTCGTTGGGATCGGGAACTGAAGCTTTCTTT. The chain recombines TRBV28 with TRBJ1-1; D call uncertain. CDR3 length: 14 residues. V was shortened by 4 bases and J by 5 bases, with 14 bases between the two germline ends. CDR1 is MDHEN, CDR2 SYDVKM, per germline.

This clone has just one count. The J gene is TRBJ2-3, the V gene TRBV11-2; 8 bases match TRBD2. The CDR3 is 16 amino acids. Germline values: CDR1 SGHAT, CDR2 FQNNGV. V lost 0 bases and J lost 1; bases outside the gene matches: 3. CDR3 sequence (DNA): TGTGCCAGCAGCTTAGAAACGGGGGGGCGCACAGATACGCAGTATTTT. It is translated as CASSLETGGRTDTQYF. The full variable domain, its missing parts supplied by reference TRBV11-2 and TRBJ2-3, is EAGVAQSPRYKIIEKRQSVAFWCNPISGHATLYWYQQILGQGPKLLIQFQNNGVVDDSQLPKDRFSAERLKGVDSTLKIQPAKLEDSAVYLCASSLETGGRTDTQYFGPGTRLTVL.

This chain connects TRBV28 to TRBJ1-4, with D perhaps matching TRBD1 (5 bases). V was shortened by 1 base and J by 2 bases, with 14 bases between the two germline ends. Germline V lookup: CDR1 MDHEN, CDR2 SYDVKM. The CDR3 is 17 residues long. The CDR3 nucleotides read TGTGCCAGCAGTTTATCATGGGGGGACGGGACTAATGAAAAACTGTTTTTT. Encoded protein: CASSLSWGDGTNEKLFF.